This T cell receptor beta chain was sequenced for a study of blood T cell repertoires in COVID-19. Whole-study context: From the United States, Italy and Spain came samples of acute and convalescent COVID-19. PBMCs, B-cell-depleted T cells, or T cells provided the cDNA or gDNA that made up the material.

In the original processing: It was from reference gene primer amplification that nucleated cell counts were estimated. Sequencing used immunoSEQ multiplex PCR; TCRdb keeps in-frame clones, though not all of them. V and J calls and clone size are given by that table; D and trimming were obtained from the DNA. Of 200,000 or so clones in the sample, 81% are singletons; the top ten hold about 12%. The CDR3 sequence is 13 residues long. Germline-derived CDR1 and CDR2 are SQVTM and ANQGSEA. V lost 6 bases and J lost 5, with 16 bases in between. During active infection, Seattle patients enrolled and were then monitored through disease.

The clonotype comes from a woman older than 75 with COVID-19, enrolled during active disease. Sample: peripheral blood. The J gene is TRBJ1-1, the V gene TRBV29-1; possible D gene TRBD1, 6 bases. CDR3 residues: CSVTQGRGTEAFF. CDR3 bases: TGCAGCGTGACTCAGGGGAGAGGAACTGAAGCTTTCTTT.